This paragraph reports one TCR beta chain. The antigen remains undetermined. The source of the sample is a study of OX40 agonist ivuxolimab in advanced cancers. General study points: Individuals who were partial responders at 0.1-3.0 mg/kg had clonal expansion that ranked among the lowest.

The germline CDR1 and CDR2 sequences are MDHEN and SYDVKM. V was cut by 7 bases and J by 4 bases, with 11 bases left in between. CDR3 length: 13 residues. Here immunoSEQ multiplex PCR was the method, and the copy in TCRdb shows in-frame clones only, minus some. Among around 40,000 clones listed, approximately 90% were seen once. The sequencing used CD4+ or CD8+ T cells sorted from blood, collected in a trial of the OX40 agonist ivuxolimab. The chain joins TRBV28 to TRBJ1-5; no reliable D call. The origin of this receptor is an adult with an advanced solid tumor such as melanoma, head and neck, liver or kidney cancer. CDR3 sequence (DNA): TGTGCCAGCACCCCGCCTGGGAATCAGCCCCAGCATTTT. Protein sequence: CASTPPGNQPQHF.